A single sample gave rise to the 9 T cell receptor beta chains below, sequenced in a study of T cells in Graves' hyperthyroidism and ophthalmopathy (dated by TCRdb to the late 2010s). Receptors were amplified or captured by multiplex PCR. Sequencer: Illumina HiSeq 2000. TCR beta CDR3 regions were amplified from RNA transcripts. For the first round of RT-PCR on the TCR CDR3, the HTBI primer set was used together with the Qiagen OneStep RT-PCR kit. The public reads were reprocessed in TCRdb via fastp at Q25 and MiXCR, keeping in-frame beta chains. Identical CDR3 protein sequences are pooled into one entry, listed with their most common genes and DNA. The sample profile shows around 290,000 distinct CDR3 sequences; roughly an eighth of them were found once. Under 8% of the sample goes to the ten largest clones. Sequenced sample: blood. These TCRs come from a woman in her forties with Graves' hyperthyroidism.

This clonotype was observed many times. This chain links TRBV20-1 with TRBJ2-7; 8 bases agree with TRBD1. The CDR3 loop spans 14 amino acids. Trimming removed 5 bases from V and 3 bases from J; junction bases left unmatched: 9. The V gene's germline CDR1 is DFQATT and CDR2 SNEGSKA (reference sequence). CDR3 sequence (DNA): TGCAGTGCTGTTACAGGGGGTGTTTACTACGAGCAGTACTTC. Translation gives CSAVTGGVYYEQYF.

This clonotype was recorded many times. The chain employs TRBV2 and TRBJ1-1; 8 bases map to TRBD1. Germline values: CDR1 SNHLY, CDR2 FYNNEI. The length of the CDR3 is 16 residues. J lost 0 bases, V lost 6 bases, and 9 bases had no gene match. The CDR3 protein is CASSVTGVRLNTEAFF. The CDR3 coding sequence is TGTGCCAGCAGCGTGACAGGGGTGAGACTGAACACTGAAGCTTTCTTT.

This clonotype was counted at least ten times. The V gene is TRBV7-9, the J gene TRBJ2-3, with TRBD2 matching 9 bases. The J segment lost 6 bases and the V segment lost 5 bases, leaving 9 bases of the junction unmatched. This CDR3 is 15 amino acids long. CDR1 and CDR2 from the germline V gene are SEHNR and FQNEAQ (reference sequence). DNA of the CDR3: TGTGCCAGCAGCACTTCAGCGGGAGGACGCGATACGCAGTATTTT. Protein: CASSTSAGGRDTQYF.

This clonotype has a count of ten or more. The V call is TRBV11-2, the J call TRBJ2-7, with 12 bases aligning to TRBD2. This CDR3 region has 18 residues. The junction had 8 bases not matched to a gene; V was cut back by 0 bases and J by 2 bases. Germline V gives CDR1 SGHAT, CDR2 FQNNGV. The CDR3: CASSLDPPTSGRPYEQYF. CDR3 DNA: TGTGCCAGCAGCTTAGATCCCCCGACTAGCGGGAGACCCTACGAGCAGTACTTC. The variable domain in full, completed from reference TRBV11-2 and TRBJ2-7, reads EAGVAQSPRYKIIEKRQSVAFWCNPISGHATLYWYQQILGQGPKLLIQFQNNGVVDDSQLPKDRFSAERLKGVDSTLKIQPAKLEDSAVYLCASSLDPPTSGRPYEQYFGPGTRLTVT.

A note on this clonotype: This may stem from a read error, because a much larger clone lies one nucleotide away. The chain combines TRBV3-1 with TRBJ2-7, with TRBD2 matching over 7 bases. Looked up from germline, CDR1 is LGHDT and CDR2 is YNNKEL (reference sequence). The CDR3 length is 15 residues. The CDR3 DNA follows: TGTGCCAGCGGCCAATACCCGGGACTACCGTACGAGCAGTACTTC. Residues: CASGQYPGLPYEQYF.

This clonotype was counted many times. V usage is TRBV12-3 or TRBV12-4 and J usage is TRBJ1-5, with D possibly TRBD1 on 6 matching bases. Trimming pared 2 bases from V and 11 bases from J, leaving 19 bases between. The length of the CDR3 is 15 residues. Here the CDR3 reads CASSLYRTVGLAQHF. In DNA, the CDR3 is TGTGCCAGCAGTTTATATCGGACAGTAGGATTAGCCCAGCATTTT.

This clonotype has at least ten counts. The chain carries TRBV6-1 and TRBJ2-2, with TRBD2 as a possible D gene (6 bases). V lost 9 bases, J lost 4 bases, and 15 bases lay in between. Germline CDR1 reads MNHNS; CDR2 reads SASEGT. This CDR3 comprises 14 residues. CDR3 region: CASSFGAGTGELFF. The CDR3 DNA is TGTGCCAGTTCTTTCGGAGCGGGCACCGGGGAGCTGTTTTTT.

The chain is built from TRBV5-6 and TRBJ1-5, with a possible D match to TRBD1 (6 bases). Germline assignment: CDR1 SGHDT and CDR2 YYEEEE. The V end lost 6 bases, the J end lost 3 bases, and 16 bases lay between the germline ends. This CDR3 is built from 15 residues. CDR3 sequence: CASTLRGGANQPQHF. Here the CDR3 DNA reads TGTGCCAGCACCCTGAGGGGGGGTGCCAATCAGCCCCAGCATTTT.

This clonotype was counted ten times or more. The chain employs TRBV12-3 or TRBV12-4 and TRBJ1-2; D possibly corresponds to TRBD1 (5 bases). The V end lost 6 bases, the J end lost 3 bases, and 14 bases lay between the germline ends. This CDR3 has 14 residues. This chain's CDR3 is CASSPGTPDYGYTF. CDR3 in DNA: TGTGCCAGCAGCCCTGGGACGCCCGACTATGGCTACACCTTC.